This TCR beta chain was identified during a study of blood T cell repertoires in COVID-19. This CDR3 region has 15 residues. The trim removed 3 bases at V and 2 bases at J, leaving 6 bases unmatched. CDR1 is SGHRS, CDR2 YFSETQ, per germline. Here immunoSEQ multiplex PCR was the method, and the copy in TCRdb shows in-frame clones only, minus some. The repertoire includes about 120,000 clones, more than 70% of them detected once, and more than 0.9% sits in the top ten. The genes are TRBV5-1 and TRBJ2-3; 7 nucleotides line up with TRBD2. The source material was peripheral blood. The sequence came from a woman older than 75 with acute or convalescent COVID-19. Here the CDR3 DNA reads TGCGCCAGCAGCTCCTCTAGCGGTCCCACAGATACGCAGTATTTT. Translated, it gives CASSSSSGPTDTQYF.